This T cell receptor (beta chain) is drawn from a study of tumor-infiltrating lymphocytes in oesophageal squamous cell carcinoma. TCRdb independently ran MiXCR on the reads; one entry per CDR3 protein. The sample includes roughly 11,000 distinct CDR3 sequences, 58% of them seen just once. Worth noting for this clonotype: Mismatch with germline at one junction end may stem from a read error.

Germline lookup yields CDR1 SGHVS and CDR2 FNYEAQ. The CDR3 has 14 amino acids. The source of this sequence is a female donor with esophageal squamous cell carcinoma. What was sequenced was blood. This chain links TRBV7-6 with TRBJ2-7; perhaps D is TRBD1 or TRBD2 (5 bases each). The J call could be wrong; TRBJ2-5 is a better fit for the DNA end. In DNA, the CDR3 is TGTGCTAGCAGCCCCACCGGGGCCCAAGAGACCCAGTACTTC. Protein product: CASSPTGAQETQYF.